This TCR beta chain was sequenced for a study of blood T cell repertoires in COVID-19. In the study overall: From T cells, B-cell-depleted T cells, or PBMCs came the material, which was cDNA or gDNA.

Method: immunoSEQ multiplex PCR; TCRdb's copy keeps in-frame clones and lacks some. Of approximately 170,000 clones listed, approximately 83% are singletons. Per the germline V gene, CDR1 is MNHNY and CDR2 is SVGAGI (reference sequence). Trimming took 8 bases from V and 8 from J, leaving 12 bases between them. The CDR3 has 11 residues. Sequenced material: peripheral blood. This sequence joins TRBV6-6 and TRBJ1-1; D is ambiguous. This clonotype was sampled from a man aged 65 to 79 who had recovered from COVID-19. DNA for the CDR3: TGTGCCAGCTCCCTGGGCGGGGAAGCTTTCTTT. Its translation: CASSLGGEAFF.